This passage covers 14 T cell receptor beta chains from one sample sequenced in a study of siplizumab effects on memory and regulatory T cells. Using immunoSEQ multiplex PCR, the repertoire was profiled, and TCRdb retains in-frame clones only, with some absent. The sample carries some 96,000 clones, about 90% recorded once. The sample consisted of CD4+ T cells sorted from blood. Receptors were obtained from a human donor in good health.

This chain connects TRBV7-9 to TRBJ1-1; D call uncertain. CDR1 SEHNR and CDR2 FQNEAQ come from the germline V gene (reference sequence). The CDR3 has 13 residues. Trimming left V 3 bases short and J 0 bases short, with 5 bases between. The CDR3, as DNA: TGTGCCAGCAGCTTTGGGATGAACACTGAAGCTTTCTTT. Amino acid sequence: CASSFGMNTEAFF.

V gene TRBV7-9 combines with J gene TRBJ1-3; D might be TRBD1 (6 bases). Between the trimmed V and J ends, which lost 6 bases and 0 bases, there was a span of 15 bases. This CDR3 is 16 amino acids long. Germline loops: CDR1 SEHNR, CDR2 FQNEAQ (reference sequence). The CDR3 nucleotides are TGTGCCAGCAGTGGCAGGGGAACATTCTCTGGAAACACCATATATTTT. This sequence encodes CASSGRGTFSGNTIYF. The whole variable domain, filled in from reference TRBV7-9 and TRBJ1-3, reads DTGVSQNPRHKITKRGQNVTFRCDPISEHNRLYWYRQTLGQGPEFLTYFQNEAQLEKSRLLSDRFSAERPKGSFSTLEIQRTEQGDSAMYLCASSGRGTFSGNTIYFGEGSWLTVV.

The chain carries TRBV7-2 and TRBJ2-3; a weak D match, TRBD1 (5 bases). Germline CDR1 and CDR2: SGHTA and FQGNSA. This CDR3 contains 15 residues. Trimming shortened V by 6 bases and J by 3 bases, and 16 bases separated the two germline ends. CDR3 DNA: TGTGCCAGCAGAAGACAGTCCGTGGATACAGATACGCAGTATTTT. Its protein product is CASRRQSVDTDTQYF.

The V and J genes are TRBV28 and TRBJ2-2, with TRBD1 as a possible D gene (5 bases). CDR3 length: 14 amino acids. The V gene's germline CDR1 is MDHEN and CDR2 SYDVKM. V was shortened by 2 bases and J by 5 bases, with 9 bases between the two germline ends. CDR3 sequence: CASSLRGSTGELFF. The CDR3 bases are TGTGCCAGCAGTTTAAGGGGTTCGACCGGGGAGCTGTTTTTT.

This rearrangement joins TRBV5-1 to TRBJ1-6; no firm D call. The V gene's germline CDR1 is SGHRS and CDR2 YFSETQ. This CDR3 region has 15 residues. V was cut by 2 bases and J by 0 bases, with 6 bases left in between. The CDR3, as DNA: TGCGCCAGCAGCTTAATCAGCTCCTATAATTCACCCCTCCACTTT. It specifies CASSLISSYNSPLHF.

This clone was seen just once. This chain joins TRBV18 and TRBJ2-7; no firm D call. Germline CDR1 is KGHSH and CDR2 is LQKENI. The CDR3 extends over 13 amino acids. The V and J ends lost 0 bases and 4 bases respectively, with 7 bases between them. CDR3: CASSPPQVYEQYF. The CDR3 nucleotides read TGTGCCAGCTCACCACCCCAGGTTTACGAGCAGTACTTC. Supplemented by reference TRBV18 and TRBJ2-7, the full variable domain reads NAGVMQNPRHLVRRRGQEARLRCSPMKGHSHVYWYRQLPEEGLKFMVYLQKENIIDESGMPKERFSAEFPKEGPSILRIQQVVRGDSAAYFCASSPPQVYEQYFGPGTRLTVT.

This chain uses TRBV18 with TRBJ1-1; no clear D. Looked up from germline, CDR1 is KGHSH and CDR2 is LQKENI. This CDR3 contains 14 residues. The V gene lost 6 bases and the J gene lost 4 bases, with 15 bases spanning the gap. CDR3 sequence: CASSPGEQSTEAFF. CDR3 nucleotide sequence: TGTGCCAGCTCCCCCGGGGAACAGAGCACTGAAGCTTTCTTT.

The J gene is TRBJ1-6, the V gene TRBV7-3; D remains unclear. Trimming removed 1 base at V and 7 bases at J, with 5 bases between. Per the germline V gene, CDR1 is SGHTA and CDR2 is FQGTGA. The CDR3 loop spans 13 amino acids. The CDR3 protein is CASSLNGNSPLHF. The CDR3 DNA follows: TGTGCCAGCAGCTTAAACGGGAATTCACCCCTCCACTTT.

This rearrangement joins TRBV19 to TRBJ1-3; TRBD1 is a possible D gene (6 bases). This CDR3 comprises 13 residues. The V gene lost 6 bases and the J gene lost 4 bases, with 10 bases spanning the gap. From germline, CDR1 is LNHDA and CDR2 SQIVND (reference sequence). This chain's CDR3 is CASSGTLGNTIYF. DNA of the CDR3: TGTGCCAGTAGCGGGACACTCGGAAACACCATATATTTT.

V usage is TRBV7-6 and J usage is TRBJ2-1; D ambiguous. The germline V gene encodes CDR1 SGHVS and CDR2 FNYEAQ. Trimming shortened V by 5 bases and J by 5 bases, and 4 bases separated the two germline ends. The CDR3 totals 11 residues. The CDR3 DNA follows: TGTGCCAGCAGCAGGGACAATGAGCAGTTCTTC. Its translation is CASSRDNEQFF. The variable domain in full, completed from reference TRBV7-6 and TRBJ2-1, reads GAGVSQSPRYKVTKRGQDVALRCDPISGHVSLYWYRQALGQGPEFLTYFNYEAQQDKSGLPNDRFSAERPEGSISTLTIQRTEQRDSAMYRCASSRDNEQFFGPGTRLTVL.

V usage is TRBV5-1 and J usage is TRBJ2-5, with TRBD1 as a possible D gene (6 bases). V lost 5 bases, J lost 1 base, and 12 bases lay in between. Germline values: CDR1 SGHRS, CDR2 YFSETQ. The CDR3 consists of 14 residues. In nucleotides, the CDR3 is TGCGCCAGCAGTAAAACGACAGGCCAAGAGACCCAGTACTTC. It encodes CASSKTTGQETQYF.

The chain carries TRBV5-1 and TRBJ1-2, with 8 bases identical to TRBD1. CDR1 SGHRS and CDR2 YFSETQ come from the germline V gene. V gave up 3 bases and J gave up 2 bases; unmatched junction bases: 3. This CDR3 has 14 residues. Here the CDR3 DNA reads TGCGCCAGCAGCTCGGGACAGGAGAACTATGGCTACACCTTC. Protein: CASSSGQENYGYTF. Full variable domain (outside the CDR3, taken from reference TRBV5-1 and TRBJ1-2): KAGVTQTPRYLIKTRGQQVTLSCSPISGHRSVSWYQQTPGQGLQFLFEYFSETQRNKGNFPGRFSGRQFSNSRSEMNVSTLELGDSALYLCASSSGQENYGYTFGSGTRLTVV.

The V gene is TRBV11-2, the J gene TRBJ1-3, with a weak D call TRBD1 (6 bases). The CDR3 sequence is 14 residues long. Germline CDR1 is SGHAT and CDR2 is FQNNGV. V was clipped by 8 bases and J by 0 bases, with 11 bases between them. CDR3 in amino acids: CASQTDSSGNTIYF. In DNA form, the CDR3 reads TGTGCCAGCCAAACGGACAGCTCTGGAAACACCATATATTTT.

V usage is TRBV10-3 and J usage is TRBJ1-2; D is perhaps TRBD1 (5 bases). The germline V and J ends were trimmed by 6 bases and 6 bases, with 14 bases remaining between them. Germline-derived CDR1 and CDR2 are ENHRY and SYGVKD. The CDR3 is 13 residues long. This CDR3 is CAISPRVDDGYTF. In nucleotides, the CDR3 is TGTGCCATCAGCCCCAGGGTGGATGATGGCTACACCTTC.